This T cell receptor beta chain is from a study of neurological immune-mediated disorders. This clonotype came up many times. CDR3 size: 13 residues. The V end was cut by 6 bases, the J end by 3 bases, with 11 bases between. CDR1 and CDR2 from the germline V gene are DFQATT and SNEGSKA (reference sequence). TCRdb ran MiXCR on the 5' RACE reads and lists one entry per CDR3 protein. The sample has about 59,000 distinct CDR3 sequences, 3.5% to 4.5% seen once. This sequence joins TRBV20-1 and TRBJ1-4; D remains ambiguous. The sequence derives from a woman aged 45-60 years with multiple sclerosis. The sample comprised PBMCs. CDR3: CSAKGRANEKLFF. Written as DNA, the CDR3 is TGCAGTGCGAAAGGGAGGGCTAATGAAAAACTGTTTTTT.